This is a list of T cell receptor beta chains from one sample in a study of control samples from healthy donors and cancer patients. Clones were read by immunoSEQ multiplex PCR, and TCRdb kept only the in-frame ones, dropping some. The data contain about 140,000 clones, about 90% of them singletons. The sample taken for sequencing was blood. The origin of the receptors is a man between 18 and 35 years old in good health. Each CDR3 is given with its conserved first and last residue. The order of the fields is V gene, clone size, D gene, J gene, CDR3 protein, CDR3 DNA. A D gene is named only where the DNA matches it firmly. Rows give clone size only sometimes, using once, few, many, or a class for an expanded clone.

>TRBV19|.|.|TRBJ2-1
CASSPKAYYNEQFF
TGTGCCAGTAGTCCCAAGGCATACTACAATGAGCAGTTCTTC
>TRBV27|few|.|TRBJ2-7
CATRPDNTYEQYF
TGTGCCACCCGCCCCGACAATACCTACGAGCAGTACTTC
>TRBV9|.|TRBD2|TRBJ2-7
CASSVVSLAVYEQYF
TGTGCCAGCAGCGTAGTAAGTCTAGCGGTATACGAGCAGTACTTC
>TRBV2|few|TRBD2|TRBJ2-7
CASSRASGRNSYEQYF
TGTGCCAGCTCGAGGGCTAGCGGGAGAAACTCCTACGAGCAGTACTTC
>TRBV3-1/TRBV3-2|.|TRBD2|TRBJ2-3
CASNGLAKDTQYF
TGTGCCAGCAACGGACTAGCGAAGGATACGCAGTATTTT
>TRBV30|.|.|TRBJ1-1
CAWSGSTTEAFF
TGTGCCTGGAGTGGCAGCACCACTGAAGCTTTCTTT
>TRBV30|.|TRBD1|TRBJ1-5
CAWSGTGGGRPQHF
TGTGCCTGGAGTGGGACAGGTGGGGGTCGGCCCCAGCATTTT
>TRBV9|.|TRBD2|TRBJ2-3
CASSVPGGTDTQYF
TGTGCCAGCAGCGTCCCGGGGGGAACAGATACGCAGTATTTT
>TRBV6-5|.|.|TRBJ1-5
CASSYGRRQPQHF
TGTGCCAGCAGTTACGGTCGGCGTCAGCCCCAGCATTTT
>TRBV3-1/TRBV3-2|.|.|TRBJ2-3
CASSLGKGVTDTQYF
TGTGCCAGCAGCCTTGGGAAGGGGGTCACAGATACGCAGTATTTT
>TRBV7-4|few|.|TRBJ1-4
CAIPALQPFFNEKLFF
TGTGCCATCCCAGCGCTCCAGCCGTTTTTTAATGAAAAACTGTTTTTT
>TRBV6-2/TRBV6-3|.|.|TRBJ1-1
CASSYPNRVIF
TGTGCCAGCAGTTACCCGAACAGGGTTATCTTT
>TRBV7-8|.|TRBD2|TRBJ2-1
CASSLATGLAGNEQFF
TGTGCCAGCAGTCTAGCGACCGGACTAGCGGGCAATGAGCAGTTCTTC
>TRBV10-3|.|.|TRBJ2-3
CAISGPGVVDTQYF
TGTGCCATCAGCGGACCAGGGGTTGTCGATACGCAGTATTTT
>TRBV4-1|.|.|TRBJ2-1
CASSHAMGRAKYNEQFF
TGCGCCAGCAGCCATGCCATGGGCAGGGCGAAATACAATGAGCAGTTCTTC
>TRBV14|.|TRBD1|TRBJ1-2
CASSLTQGSNYGYTF
TGTGCCAGCTCTCTCACACAGGGGTCTAACTATGGCTACACCTTC
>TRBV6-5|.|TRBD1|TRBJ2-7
CASSGSRGFEQYF
TGTGCCAGCAGCGGAAGCAGGGGGTTCGAGCAGTACTTC
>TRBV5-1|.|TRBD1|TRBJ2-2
CASSIGQGGNTGELFF
TGCGCCAGCAGCATCGGACAGGGGGGGAACACCGGGGAGCTGTTTTTT
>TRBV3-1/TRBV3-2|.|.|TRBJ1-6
CASSHEGSPLHF
TGTGCCAGCAGCCATGAGGGTTCACCCCTCCACTTT
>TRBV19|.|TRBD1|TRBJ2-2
CASVQGAAGELFF
TGTGCCAGCGTACAGGGGGCGGCCGGGGAGCTGTTTTTT